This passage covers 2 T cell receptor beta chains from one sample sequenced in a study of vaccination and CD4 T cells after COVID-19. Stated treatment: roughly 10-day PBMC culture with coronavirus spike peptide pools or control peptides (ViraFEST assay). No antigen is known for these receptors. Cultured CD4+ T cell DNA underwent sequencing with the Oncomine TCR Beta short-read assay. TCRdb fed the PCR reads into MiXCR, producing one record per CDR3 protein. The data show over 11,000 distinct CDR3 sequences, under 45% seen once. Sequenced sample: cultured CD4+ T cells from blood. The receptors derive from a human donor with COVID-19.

The CDR3 is CASSHRLAGGQETQYF. CDR3 sequence (DNA): TGTGCCAGCAGTCATCGACTAGCGGGGGGCCAGGAGACCCAGTACTTC. The chain combines TRBV12-3 or TRBV12-4 with TRBJ2-5; 13 bases fit TRBD2. The V and J ends lost 5 bases and 5 bases, in that order; junction bases with no gene match: 8. The CDR3 extends over 16 amino acids.

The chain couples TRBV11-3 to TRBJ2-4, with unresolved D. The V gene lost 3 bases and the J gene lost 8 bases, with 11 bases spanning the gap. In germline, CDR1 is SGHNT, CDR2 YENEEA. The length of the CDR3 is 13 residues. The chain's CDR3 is CASSLGRSDIQYF. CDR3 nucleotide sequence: TGTGCCAGCAGCTTGGGAAGATCCGACATTCAGTACTTC.